This TCR beta chain was sequenced in a study of T cells in Graves' hyperthyroidism and ophthalmopathy. There were TCR beta CDR3 regions amplified from RNA transcripts. Initially, a first-round RT-PCR of the TCR CDR3 employed the HTBI primer set. TCRdb independently ran MiXCR on the multiplex PCR reads; one entry per CDR3 protein. The sample consists of hundreds of thousands of distinct CDR3 sequences, about 38% of them appearing once. The CDR3 is made up of 14 amino acids. V gave up 7 bases and J gave up 4 bases, with 11 bases separating them. Germline CDR1 SNHLY, CDR2 FYNNEI. Calling Graves' hyperthyroidism stable meant ophthalmopathy did not progress within 18 months. These patients, aged 18 to 65, had recently diagnosed hyperthyroidism lasting under 2 months. About this clonotype: Antigen unknown.

Study-level points and caveats: Peripheral blood also featured most of the thyroid clonotypes expanded above 0.001. The model's output predicted ophthalmopathy at a median of about 6.5 months prior to onset.

Sequencing was done on a sample of blood. This sequence joins TRBV2 and TRBJ1-6; D unresolved. This clonotype was sampled from a man younger than 30 with Graves' hyperthyroidism. CDR3 in amino acids: CASTISGYNSPLHF. As DNA, the CDR3 is TGTGCCAGCACGATCTCTGGGTATAATTCACCCCTCCACTTT. Based on the CDR3 plus reference TRBV2 and TRBJ1-6, the full variable domain is EPEVTQTPSHQVTQMGQEVILRCVPISNHLYFYWYRQILGQKVEFLVSFYNNEISEKSEIFDDQFSVERPDGSNFTLKIRSTKLEDSAMYFCASTISGYNSPLHFGNGTRLTVT.